Presented here are 20 T cell receptor beta chains from one specimen sequenced in a study of T cell repertoires in cytomegalovirus infection. TCRdb recomputed calls from the reads with MiXCR, one row per CDR3 protein. This table has about 490,000 distinct CDR3 sequences, about 17% appearing once. Sequencing used CD8+ T cells from PBMCs. These TCRs come from a human donor in good health (CMV status not recorded). Some clones in this sample may be carry-over from other donors' samples.

There are a few counts of this clonotype. The genes are TRBV27 and TRBJ2-6, with TRBD1 matching 7 bases. Germline lookup yields CDR1 MNHEY and CDR2 SMNVEV (reference sequence). The CDR3 has 18 residues. After removal of 2 bases from V and 1 base from J, the junction contained 8 bases not matched to a gene. The CDR3 loop reads CASSLVAGGYSGANVLTF. As DNA, the CDR3 is TGTGCCAGCAGTTTAGTGGCAGGGGGATATTCTGGGGCCAACGTCCTGACTTTC. Together with reference TRBV27 and TRBJ2-6, the CDR3 gives the full variable domain: EAQVTQNPRYLITVTGKKLTVTCSQNMNHEYMSWYRQDPGLGLRQIYYSMNVEVTDKGDVPEGYKVSRKEKRNFPLILESPSPNQTSLYFCASSLVAGGYSGANVLTFGAGSRLTVL.

This chain uses TRBV29-1 with TRBJ1-3, with D maybe TRBD1 (6 bases). V was shortened by 5 bases and J by 1 base, with 9 bases between the two germline ends. The CDR3 contains 13 residues. The V gene's germline CDR1 is SQVTM and CDR2 ANQGSEA. The chain's CDR3 is CSVQDSSGNTIYF. Here the CDR3 DNA reads TGCAGCGTTCAGGACAGTTCTGGAAACACCATATATTTT.

This clonotype was seen ten or more times. The chain couples TRBV6-2 or TRBV6-3 to TRBJ2-4; 7 bases are a match to TRBD1. The V gene's germline CDR1 is MNHEY and CDR2 SVGEGT. J lost 0 bases, V lost 2 bases, and 10 bases had no gene match. The CDR3 contains 18 residues. CDR3: CASSYPPPGQLAKNIQYF. The CDR3 nucleotides are TGTGCCAGCAGTTACCCCCCTCCGGGACAGCTAGCCAAAAACATTCAGTACTTC.

This clonotype has ten or more counts. The chain uses TRBV7-3 and TRBJ2-1; TRBD2 matches at 8 bases. The CDR3 has 13 amino acids. Germline V gene data show CDR1 as SGHTA and CDR2 as FQGTGA. Trimming at V came to 4 bases and at J to 12 bases, leaving 8 bases not matched to a gene. The CDR3 coding sequence is TGTGCCAGCAGCTCAAGGGCTAGCGGGTTGCAGTTCTTC. Protein product: CASSSRASGLQFF.

This clonotype has at least ten counts. In nucleotides, the CDR3 is TGTGCCAGCAGCTTATTCGTAGCGGGGGCGACAGATACGCAGTATTTT. It encodes CASSLFVAGATDTQYF. The rearrangement joins TRBV7-2 to TRBJ2-3; 9 bases map to TRBD2. The CDR3 covers 16 residues. Germline V gene lookup returns CDR1 SGHTA and CDR2 FQGNSA. V shed 2 bases and J 3 bases; nucleotides not matched to a gene: 6.

The table lists this clonotype with many counts. The genes are TRBV28 and TRBJ2-7; 7 bases are a match to TRBD1. The V gene's germline CDR1 is MDHEN and CDR2 SYDVKM. V lost 6 bases to trimming and J lost 0 bases; unmatched junction nucleotides: 5. The CDR3 totals 14 residues. The CDR3, as DNA: TGTGCCAGCAGCTGGGGACAGCTCTCCTACGAGCAGTACTTC. The encoded protein is CASSWGQLSYEQYF.

This clonotype was seen ten or more times. The chain joins TRBV7-3 to TRBJ1-2; D perhaps matches TRBD1 (5 bases). Trimming took 10 bases from V and 2 from J, leaving 17 bases between them. This CDR3 comprises 14 residues. Germline loops: CDR1 SGHTA, CDR2 FQGTGA. The CDR3 loop is CATHAYTGNYGYTF. The CDR3 region has the DNA TGTGCCACCCACGCATATACAGGAAACTATGGCTACACCTTC. The full variable domain, completed using reference TRBV7-3 and TRBJ1-2, is GAGVSQTPSNKVTEKGKYVELRCDPISGHTALYWYRQSLGQGPEFLIYFQGTGAADDSGLPNDRFFAVRPEGSVSTLKIQRTERGDSAVYLCATHAYTGNYGYTFGSGTRLTVV.

The rearrangement uses TRBV14 and TRBJ2-1; D not certain. The germline V and J ends were trimmed by 4 bases and 11 bases, with 21 bases remaining between them. The germline V gene encodes CDR1 SGHDN and CDR2 FVKESK. The CDR3 is made up of 15 amino acids. CDR3 coding DNA: TGTGCCAGCAGCCGGATGGCCCCTAACGTCTTACAGCAGTTCTTC. Residues: CASSRMAPNVLQQFF.

This clonotype was counted only a few times. The rearrangement links TRBV11-1 to TRBJ2-1; possibly TRBD1 for D (6 bases). This CDR3 comprises 15 residues. Trimming removed 3 bases at V and 0 bases at J, with 9 bases between. Germline-derived CDR1 and CDR2 are SGHAT and FQDESV (reference sequence). CDR3 nucleotide sequence: TGTGCCAGCAGCTTTTACAGGGACTCCTACAATGAGCAGTTCTTC. It is translated as CASSFYRDSYNEQFF.

The genes are TRBV20-1 and TRBJ1-2, with TRBD1 identical over 7 bases. This CDR3 has 13 amino acids. J was trimmed by 6 bases and V by 7 bases; bases with no gene match: 11. Looked up from germline, CDR1 is DFQATT and CDR2 is SNEGSKA (reference sequence). In DNA, the CDR3 is TGCAGTGTTCCAGGGGGGCTAGGGGATGGCTACACCTTC. It codes for CSVPGGLGDGYTF.

This clonotype has a count of ten or more. The rearrangement uses TRBV15 and TRBJ1-6, with D maybe TRBD1 (5 bases). This CDR3 comprises 17 residues. Germline CDR1 reads LNHNV; CDR2 reads YYDKDF (reference sequence). Trimming shortened V by 0 bases and J by 4 bases, and 13 bases separated the two germline ends. The DNA of the CDR3 is TGTGCCACCAGCAGAGATTGGGGGGAGACGTATAATTCACCCCTCCACTTT. Amino acids: CATSRDWGETYNSPLHF.

In its sample, this clonotype was seen a few times. The V gene is TRBV15, the J gene TRBJ2-7; 9 positions agree with TRBD1. This CDR3 spans 16 amino acids. Germline V gene data show CDR1 as LNHNV and CDR2 as YYDKDF (reference sequence). With 5 bases clipped from V and 5 bases from J, the junction kept 13 bases outside the gene matches. In DNA form, the CDR3 reads TGTGCCACCAGCTTATATTCCGGGACAGGGTGGAACGAGCAGTACTTC. This translates into CATSLYSGTGWNEQYF.

This clonotype came up many times. The chain links TRBV9 to TRBJ1-1; D call uncertain. The germline V gene encodes CDR1 SGDLS and CDR2 YYNGEE. The CDR3 is 13 amino acids. Trimming cost V 0 bases and J 3 bases, with 6 bases left between them. CDR3 DNA: TGTGCCAGCAGCGTAGTGTCGGACACTGAAGCTTTCTTT. As protein: CASSVVSDTEAFF.

This clonotype was recorded many times. This chain joins TRBV7-8 and TRBJ2-2, with 7 bases that match TRBD2. The CDR3 spans 16 residues. After removal of 5 bases from V and 5 bases from J, the junction contained 11 bases not matched to a gene. CDR1 and CDR2 from the germline V gene are SGHVS and FQNEAQ. CDR3 in DNA: TGTGCCAGCAGCCCAGGTGCGGGAGTTAAAACCGGGGAGCTGTTTTTT. Its translation: CASSPGAGVKTGELFF.

Ten or more counts support this clonotype. The rearrangement uses TRBV6-5 and TRBJ1-1; tentatively, D is TRBD1 (6 bases). Between the trimmed V and J ends, which lost 6 bases and 3 bases, there was a span of 14 bases. The germline V gene encodes CDR1 MNHEY and CDR2 SVGAGI. The CDR3 length is 14 residues. The CDR3 here is CASRVRGLDTEAFF. The CDR3 coding sequence is TGTGCCAGCAGGGTCAGGGGCTTGGACACTGAAGCTTTCTTT.

This clonotype was found many times. The chain carries TRBV27 and TRBJ2-1; D is perhaps TRBD1 or TRBD2 (7 bases each). V was clipped by 6 bases and J by 0 bases, with 15 bases between them. The germline V gene has CDR1 MNHEY and CDR2 SMNVEV (reference sequence). The CDR3 is 16 amino acids. This CDR3 reads CASSQGGESSYNEQFF. For the CDR3, the DNA is TGTGCCAGCAGCCAGGGGGGGGAAAGCTCCTACAATGAGCAGTTCTTC.

V gene TRBV28 combines with J gene TRBJ2-2; 9 bases are shared with TRBD2. Germline assignment: CDR1 MDHEN and CDR2 SYDVKM. This CDR3 comprises 14 residues. V was clipped by 7 bases and J by 4 bases; unmatched bases: 4. The CDR3 DNA is TGTGCCAGCATTGGAGCGGGAGGCACCGGGGAGCTGTTTTTT. Translated, it gives CASIGAGGTGELFF.

This clonotype was observed a handful of times. The V gene is TRBV28, the J gene TRBJ1-2; D possibly corresponds to TRBD1 (6 bases). The CDR3 extends over 18 amino acids. Germline V gives CDR1 MDHEN, CDR2 SYDVKM. Trimming pared 5 bases from V and 2 bases from J, leaving 24 bases between. CDR3 sequence reads: CASSPTIIRQDLNYGYTF. In nucleotides, the CDR3 is TGTGCCAGCAGTCCGACAATAATCCGACAGGACCTGAACTATGGCTACACCTTC.

At least ten counts were recorded for this clonotype. This chain uses TRBV12-3 or TRBV12-4 with TRBJ1-2; D is possibly TRBD1 (5 bases). The CDR3 sequence is 17 residues long. V was cut by 3 bases and J by 14 bases, with 31 bases left in between. The CDR3 sequence is CASSLVGDFSGERGWTF. The CDR3, as DNA: TGTGCCAGCAGTTTGGTTGGAGATTTCAGCGGGGAAAGGGGTTGGACCTTC.

This clonotype was counted many times. The rearrangement joins TRBV7-6 to TRBJ2-3; D is perhaps TRBD1 (6 bases). The CDR3 sequence is 15 residues long. Germline CDR1 and CDR2: SGHVS and FNYEAQ. Trimming took 0 bases from V and 2 from J, leaving 9 bases between them. The DNA for the CDR3 is TGTGCCAGCAGCTTAGCGGACAGATCCACAGATACGCAGTATTTT. This sequence encodes CASSLADRSTDTQYF.